The 29 T cell receptor beta chains listed next were all sequenced from one sample in a study of cytomegalovirus exposure and HLA in healthy donors. It was with 60 Vbeta and 13 Jbeta primers that the PCR ran. TCRdb's copy holds only in-frame clones and misses some; the assay was immunoSEQ multiplex PCR. In all, the sample yields about 52,000 clones. The sequencing sample was made of PBMCs. These receptors all stem from a woman aged 60-75 years in good health and CMV-seropositive.

In regard to this clone: Germline and junction disagree at one end, which may indicate a read error. The J gene is TRBJ2-3, the V gene TRBV5-1; TRBD2 agrees at 13 bases. Germline V CDR1 and CDR2: SGHRS, YFSETQ. The CDR3 runs to 16 residues. The CDR3 DNA is TGCGCCAGCAGCTTAGGAGGACTAGCGGGGGAGGATAAGCAGTATTTT. It translates to CASSLGGLAGEDKQYF. The full variable domain, its missing parts supplied by reference TRBV5-1 and TRBJ2-3, is KAGVTQTPRYLIKTRGQQVTLSCSPISGHRSVSWYQQTPGQGLQFLFEYFSETQRNKGNFPGRFSGRQFSNSRSEMNVSTLELGDSALYLCASSLGGLAGEDKQYFGPGTRLTVL.

The chain is built from TRBV28 and TRBJ2-3; D unclear. Trimming left V 5 bases short and J 4 bases short, with 4 bases between. The CDR3 has 11 amino acids. Germline V gene sequence: CDR1 MDHEN, CDR2 SYDVKM. The CDR3 nucleotides are TGTGCCAGCAGTCACTCAGATACGCAGTATTTT. This codes for CASSHSDTQYF.

V usage is TRBV7-8 and J usage is TRBJ2-1, with D unresolved. CDR3 length equals 14 residues. V was pared by 9 bases and J by 9 bases, with 21 bases between. Germline V CDR1 and CDR2: SGHVS, FQNEAQ. CDR3 nucleotide sequence: TGTGCCAGTGAAGGCGGATCTTCCTACGCTGAGCAGTTCTTC. It translates to CASEGGSSYAEQFF. The full variable domain, with the rest looked up from reference TRBV7-8 and TRBJ2-1, is GAGVSQSPRYKVAKRGQDVALRCDPISGHVSLFWYQQALGQGPEFLTYFQNEAQLDKSGLPSDRFFAERPEGSVSTLKIQRTQQEDSAVYLCASEGGSSYAEQFFGPGTRLTVL.

The chain recombines TRBV5-1 with TRBJ2-1; a possible D gene is TRBD1 (5 bases). Germline loops: CDR1 SGHRS, CDR2 YFSETQ. Trimming took off 4 bases at V and 7 bases at J, with 21 bases between the two ends. This CDR3 is built from 16 residues. The CDR3 sequence is CASSGARGAGANEQFF. The CDR3 nucleotides read TGCGCCAGCAGCGGTGCAAGGGGTGCCGGAGCTAATGAGCAGTTCTTC.

The chain uses TRBV5-6 and TRBJ2-7, with unresolved D. Trimming shortened V by 1 base and J by 0 bases, and 11 bases separated the two germline ends. This CDR3 is built from 15 residues. The V gene's germline CDR1 is SGHDT and CDR2 YYEEEE. This chain's CDR3 is CASSLFPTSSYEQYF. In DNA, the CDR3 is TGTGCCAGCAGCTTGTTCCCCACCAGCTCCTACGAGCAGTACTTC.

The rearrangement uses TRBV5-6 and TRBJ2-3; D is possibly TRBD2 (5 bases). This CDR3 contains 15 residues. Trimming removed 2 bases from V and 3 bases from J, with 13 bases in between. Germline CDR1 and CDR2: SGHDT and YYEEEE. This CDR3 is CASSFGVIRTDTQYF. Written as DNA, the CDR3 is TGTGCCAGCAGCTTCGGGGTGATCAGGACAGATACGCAGTATTTT. Variable domain in full (rest from reference TRBV5-6 and TRBJ2-3): DAGVTQSPTHLIKTRGQQVTLRCSPKSGHDTVSWYQQALGQGPQFIFQYYEEEERQRGNFPDRFSGHQFPNYSSELNVNALLLGDSALYLCASSFGVIRTDTQYFGPGTRLTVL.

The V and J genes are TRBV5-4 and TRBJ1-3; D is possibly TRBD1 (6 bases). Germline values: CDR1 SGHNT, CDR2 YYREEE (reference sequence). V was shortened by 4 bases and J by 0 bases, with 14 bases between the two germline ends. The CDR3 length is 16 residues. CDR3 coding DNA: TGTGCCAGCAGCCAACCGACAGGACCCTCTGGAAACACCATATATTTT. It is translated as CASSQPTGPSGNTIYF.

V usage is TRBV15 and J usage is TRBJ2-5; 8 nucleotides agree with TRBD2. CDR3 length: 12 amino acids. CDR1 is LNHNV, CDR2 YYDKDF, per germline (reference sequence). In nucleotides, the CDR3 is TGTGCATCTGCGGGGGGACAAGAGACCCAGTACTTC. Its translation: CASAGGQETQYF.

The rearrangement links TRBV7-6 to TRBJ1-1, with D perhaps TRBD1 (5 bases). Germline assignment: CDR1 SGHVS and CDR2 FNYEAQ. V lost 5 bases and J 6 bases, leaving 13 bases between the germline ends. CDR3 length: 13 amino acids. The CDR3 DNA sequence: TGTGCCAGCAGCCCCTTGGGGGGTGCTGAAGCTTTCTTT. Translating gives CASSPLGGAEAFF.

The V call is TRBV6-5, the J call TRBJ2-3, with TRBD2 identical over 9 bases. This CDR3 spans 14 amino acids. Looked up from germline, CDR1 is MNHEY and CDR2 is SVGAGI. With V trimmed by 4 bases and J by 4 bases, 3 bases remained unmatched. CDR3 region: CASSFSGGSDTQYF. DNA for the CDR3: TGTGCCAGCAGTTTTAGCGGGGGCTCAGATACGCAGTATTTT.

V usage is TRBV4-1 and J usage is TRBJ1-2; D unresolved. Between the trimmed V and J ends, which lost 3 bases and 4 bases, there was a span of 15 bases. Germline V lookup: CDR1 MGHRA, CDR2 YSYEKL. This CDR3 has 15 amino acids. In DNA, the CDR3 is TGCGCCAGCAGCCAGGCCCCGATCGGAGGCTATGGCTACACCTTC. This encodes CASSQAPIGGYGYTF.

The chain joins TRBV27 to TRBJ1-1, with D perhaps matching TRBD1 (5 bases). Trimming removed 5 bases at V and 2 bases at J, with 9 bases between. Per the germline V gene, CDR1 is MNHEY and CDR2 is SMNVEV (reference sequence). This CDR3 is built from 13 residues. The DNA of the CDR3 is TGTGCCAGCAGTCCCAGGGTAAACACTGAAGCTTTCTTT. It yields the protein CASSPRVNTEAFF.

The genes are TRBV6-5 and TRBJ1-2; 9 nucleotides agree with TRBD1. The CDR3 is 15 residues long. The V gene's germline CDR1 is MNHEY and CDR2 SVGAGI. After removal of 4 bases from V and 6 bases from J, the junction contained 9 bases not matched to a gene. In nucleotides, the CDR3 is TGTGCCAGCAGTTCTTTGGGGGGACAGGGCGATGGCTACACCTTC. Translation: CASSSLGGQGDGYTF.

This clone is called medium-sized (0.01 to 0.1%) based on its frequency. This chain links TRBV15 with TRBJ2-3; D is possibly TRBD1 (6 bases). Looked up from germline, CDR1 is LNHNV and CDR2 is YYDKDF (reference sequence). Trimming removed 4 bases from V and 5 bases from J, with 13 bases in between. This CDR3 has 14 amino acids. CDR3 amino acids: CATSTYREEDTQYF. The CDR3 DNA reads as TGTGCCACCAGCACGTACAGGGAAGAAGATACGCAGTATTTT.

The genes are TRBV28 and TRBJ2-1; 8 nucleotides line up with TRBD1. CDR3 length: 13 amino acids. Trimming removed 7 bases from V and 9 bases from J; junction bases left unmatched: 8. CDR1 MDHEN and CDR2 SYDVKM come from the germline V gene. CDR3: CASKNSGGLEQFF. In DNA, the CDR3 is TGTGCCAGCAAAAACTCAGGGGGCCTTGAGCAGTTCTTC.

The rearrangement joins TRBV11-3 to TRBJ2-7; 7 bases align to TRBD1. After removal of 4 bases from V and 3 bases from J, the junction contained 6 bases not matched to a gene. CDR3 length equals 14 residues. Germline V gene data show CDR1 as SGHNT and CDR2 as YENEEA. The CDR3 nucleotides read TGTGCCAGCAGCTATGCAGGGGGTAGCTACGAGCAGTACTTC. Translated, it gives CASSYAGGSYEQYF.

The rearrangement joins TRBV11-1 to TRBJ1-5, with D possibly matching TRBD1 (6 bases). Deletions cut 5 bases from V and 1 base from J, with 12 bases between. The CDR3 covers 15 residues. CDR1 is SGHAT and CDR2 is FQDESV in the germline V gene (reference sequence). CDR3 loop: CASSLEGGSNQPQHF. In DNA form, the CDR3 reads TGTGCCAGCAGCCTAGAGGGGGGGAGCAATCAGCCCCAGCATTTT.

This chain links TRBV5-1 with TRBJ2-7; 8 bases map to TRBD1. The germline CDR1 and CDR2 sequences are SGHRS and YFSETQ. Trimming removed 2 bases from V and 7 bases from J; junction bases left unmatched: 5. The CDR3 spans 13 residues. The CDR3 sequence is CASSFDRGLEQYF. The CDR3 coding sequence is TGCGCCAGCAGCTTTGACAGGGGATTAGAGCAGTACTTC. Complete variable domain (other parts from reference TRBV5-1 and TRBJ2-7): KAGVTQTPRYLIKTRGQQVTLSCSPISGHRSVSWYQQTPGQGLQFLFEYFSETQRNKGNFPGRFSGRQFSNSRSEMNVSTLELGDSALYLCASSFDRGLEQYFGPGTRLTVT.

The chain employs TRBV10-2 and TRBJ2-1; 7 bases match TRBD2. From germline, CDR1 is WSHSY and CDR2 SAAADI. The length of the CDR3 is 13 residues. Trimming cost V 7 bases and J 8 bases; bases outside gene matches: 8. CDR3 DNA: TGCGCCAGCACAGGACTAGGTTTTGATGAGCAGTTCTTC. It is translated as CASTGLGFDEQFF.

This chain uses TRBV9 with TRBJ2-5; TRBD2 aligns across 11 bases. The CDR3 totals 16 residues. J lost 2 bases, V lost 4 bases, and 7 bases had no gene match. Germline values: CDR1 SGDLS, CDR2 YYNGEE. In nucleotides, the CDR3 is TGTGCCAGCAGCTCAAGACTAGCGGGAAAACAAGAGACCCAGTACTTC. It translates to CASSSRLAGKQETQYF.

This rearrangement joins TRBV7-8 to TRBJ2-3, with no clear D. V lost 8 bases and J lost 1, with 10 bases in between. This CDR3 contains 13 residues. CDR1 is SGHVS, CDR2 FQNEAQ, per germline. The CDR3 region has the DNA TGTGCCAGCGCTCTGGGCGGCACAGATACGCAGTATTTT. This translates into CASALGGTDTQYF. Full variable domain (outside the CDR3, taken from reference TRBV7-8 and TRBJ2-3): GAGVSQSPRYKVAKRGQDVALRCDPISGHVSLFWYQQALGQGPEFLTYFQNEAQLDKSGLPSDRFFAERPEGSVSTLKIQRTQQEDSAVYLCASALGGTDTQYFGPGTRLTVL.

The chain uses TRBV11-3 and TRBJ2-7; TRBD1 agrees at 9 bases. V was pared by 1 base and J by 6 bases, with 7 bases of the junction left unmatched. Germline V gives CDR1 SGHNT, CDR2 YENEEA. The CDR3 covers 15 residues. The CDR3 here is CASSLVGQGFFEQYF. The CDR3 coding sequence is TGTGCCAGCAGCTTAGTCGGACAGGGGTTTTTCGAGCAGTACTTC. Using reference TRBV11-3 and TRBJ2-7 for the parts outside the CDR3, the full variable domain is EAGVVQSPRYKIIEKKQPVAFWCNPISGHNTLYWYLQNLGQGPELLIRYENEEAVDDSQLPKDRFSAERLKGVDSTLKIQPAELGDSAVYLCASSLVGQGFFEQYFGPGTRLTVT.

V and J are TRBV5-1 and TRBJ1-6; 9 nucleotides match TRBD1. CDR3 length: 18 residues. CDR1 SGHRS and CDR2 YFSETQ come from the germline V gene. The V and J ends lost 0 bases and 9 bases, in that order; junction bases with no gene match: 13. The CDR3 loop reads CASSLAPFGQGKGSPLHF. Here the CDR3 DNA reads TGCGCCAGCAGCTTGGCACCATTTGGACAGGGGAAGGGTTCACCCCTCCACTTT.

The chain employs TRBV5-1 and TRBJ2-7; maybe TRBD2 (7 bases). The CDR3 sequence is 15 residues long. Trimming removed 3 bases from V and 1 base from J, with 14 bases in between. The V gene's germline CDR1 is SGHRS and CDR2 YFSETQ. CDR3: CASSSGGGGSYEQYF. The CDR3 bases are TGCGCCAGCAGCTCCGGAGGGGGGGGATCCTACGAGCAGTACTTC. Based on the CDR3 plus reference TRBV5-1 and TRBJ2-7, the full variable domain is KAGVTQTPRYLIKTRGQQVTLSCSPISGHRSVSWYQQTPGQGLQFLFEYFSETQRNKGNFPGRFSGRQFSNSRSEMNVSTLELGDSALYLCASSSGGGGSYEQYFGPGTRLTVT.

The chain is built from TRBV6-6 and TRBJ2-1; possible D gene TRBD2, 6 bases. The CDR3 spans 15 residues. Germline CDR1 reads MNHNY; CDR2 reads SVGAGI (reference sequence). V was clipped by 5 bases and J by 9 bases, with 20 bases between them. The CDR3 is CASSTEVLGGGEQFF. The CDR3, as DNA: TGTGCCAGCAGTACCGAAGTCCTGGGAGGAGGTGAGCAGTTCTTC.

The V gene is TRBV6-1, the J gene TRBJ1-5, with D possibly being TRBD1 (5 bases). Germline V gene sequence: CDR1 MNHNS, CDR2 SASEGT. The CDR3 has 16 residues. The V end lost 0 bases, the J end lost 4 bases, and 13 bases lay between the germline ends. For the CDR3, the DNA is TGTGCCAGCAGTGAAGCGATAGGGGTCGGTAATCAGCCCCAGCATTTT. Translated, it gives CASSEAIGVGNQPQHF.

The V and J genes are TRBV7-2 and TRBJ2-1; 9 nucleotides match TRBD2. CDR3 length equals 14 residues. Germline CDR1 reads SGHTA; CDR2 reads FQGNSA. The junction had 4 bases not matched to a gene; V was cut back by 3 bases and J by 7 bases. CDR3 DNA: TGTGCCAGCAGCTTGAGCGGGGGGCATAATGAGCAGTTCTTC. It codes for CASSLSGGHNEQFF.

The chain couples TRBV7-9 to TRBJ1-5, with TRBD1 matching 9 bases. This CDR3 has 16 amino acids. Trimming took 7 bases from V and 7 from J; bases not matched to a gene: 14. Per germline, CDR1 SEHNR and CDR2 FQNEAQ (reference sequence). The CDR3 here is CASNNRGRGAGQPQHF. CDR3 bases: TGTGCCAGCAATAACAGGGGGCGCGGGGCAGGGCAGCCCCAGCATTTT.

The chain carries TRBV2 and TRBJ2-7; the match to TRBD1 covers 11 bases. The CDR3 is made up of 14 amino acids. Trimming removed 7 bases from V and 2 bases from J; junction bases left unmatched: 4. Germline V gene lookup returns CDR1 SNHLY and CDR2 FYNNEI. DNA of the CDR3: TGTGCCAGCACTCGGGACAGGGGGGCCTACGAGCAGTACTTC. Translating it yields CASTRDRGAYEQYF.